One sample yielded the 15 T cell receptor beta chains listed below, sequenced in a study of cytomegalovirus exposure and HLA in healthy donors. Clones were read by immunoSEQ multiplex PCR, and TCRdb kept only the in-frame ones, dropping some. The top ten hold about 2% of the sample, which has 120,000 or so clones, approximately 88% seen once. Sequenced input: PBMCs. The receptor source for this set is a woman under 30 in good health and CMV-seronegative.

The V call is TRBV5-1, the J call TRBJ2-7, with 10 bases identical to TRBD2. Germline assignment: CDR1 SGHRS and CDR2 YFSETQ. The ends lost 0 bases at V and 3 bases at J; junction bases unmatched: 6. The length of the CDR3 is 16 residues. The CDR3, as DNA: TGCGCCAGCAGCTTGGAGGCTAGCGGGGGAAGCTACGAGCAGTACTTC. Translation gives CASSLEASGGSYEQYF.

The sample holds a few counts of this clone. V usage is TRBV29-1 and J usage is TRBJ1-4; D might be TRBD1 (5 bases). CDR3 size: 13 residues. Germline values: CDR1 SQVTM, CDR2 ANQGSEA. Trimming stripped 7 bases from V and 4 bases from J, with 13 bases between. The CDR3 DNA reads TGCAGCGCTGGTAGCAGGGATAATGAAAAACTGTTTTTT. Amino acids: CSAGSRDNEKLFF.

As DNA, the CDR3 is TGTGCCAGCAGCTTTACGGGACAGGGTTCCGGCTACACCTTC. Its translation: CASSFTGQGSGYTF. The chain recombines TRBV7-2 with TRBJ1-2; TRBD1 agrees at 9 bases. The CDR3 has 14 residues. CDR1 and CDR2 from the germline V gene are SGHTA and FQGNSA. The ends lost 3 bases at V and 8 bases at J; junction bases unmatched: 7.

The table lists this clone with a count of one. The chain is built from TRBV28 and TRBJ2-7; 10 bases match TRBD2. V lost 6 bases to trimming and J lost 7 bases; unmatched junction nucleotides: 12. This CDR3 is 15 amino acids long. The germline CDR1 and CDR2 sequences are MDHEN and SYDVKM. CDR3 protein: CASRVSGRASGEQYF. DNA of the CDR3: TGTGCCAGCAGGGTAAGCGGGAGGGCATCTGGGGAGCAGTACTTC. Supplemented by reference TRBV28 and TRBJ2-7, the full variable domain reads DVKVTQSSRYLVKRTGEKVFLECVQDMDHENMFWYRQDPGLGLRLIYFSYDVKMKEKGDIPEGYSVSREKKERFSLILESASTNQTSMYLCASRVSGRASGEQYFGPGTRLTVT.

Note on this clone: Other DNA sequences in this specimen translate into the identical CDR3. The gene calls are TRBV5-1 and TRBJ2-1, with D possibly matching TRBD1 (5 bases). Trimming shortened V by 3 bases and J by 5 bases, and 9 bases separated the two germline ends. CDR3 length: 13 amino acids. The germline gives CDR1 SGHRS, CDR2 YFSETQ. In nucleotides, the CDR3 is TGCGCCAGCAGCTCCAGGGTGGACAATGAGCAGTTCTTC. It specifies CASSSRVDNEQFF.

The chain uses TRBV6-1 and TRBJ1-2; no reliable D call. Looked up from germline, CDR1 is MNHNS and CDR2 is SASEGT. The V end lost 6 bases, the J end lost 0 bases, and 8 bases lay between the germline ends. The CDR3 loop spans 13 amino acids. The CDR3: CASRRTANYGYTF. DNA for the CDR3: TGTGCCAGCAGGAGGACTGCTAACTATGGCTACACCTTC.

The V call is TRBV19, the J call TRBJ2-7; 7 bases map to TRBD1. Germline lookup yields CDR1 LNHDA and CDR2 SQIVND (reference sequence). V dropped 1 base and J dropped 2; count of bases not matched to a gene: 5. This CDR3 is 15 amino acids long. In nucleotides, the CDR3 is TGTGCCAGTAGTATAGGGCAGGGGGTGACCTACGAGCAGTACTTC. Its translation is CASSIGQGVTYEQYF. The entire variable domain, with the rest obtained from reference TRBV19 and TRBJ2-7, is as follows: DGGITQSPKYLFRKEGQNVTLSCEQNLNHDAMYWYRQDPGQGLRLIYYSQIVNDFQKGDIAEGYSVSREKKESFPLTVTSAQKNPTAFYLCASSIGQGVTYEQYFGPGTRLTVT.

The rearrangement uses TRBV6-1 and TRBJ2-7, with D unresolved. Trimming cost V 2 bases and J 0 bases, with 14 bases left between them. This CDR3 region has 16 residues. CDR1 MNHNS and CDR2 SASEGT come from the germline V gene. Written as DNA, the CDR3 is TGTGCCAGCAGTGAAAACCCCTCCGCCTACTCCTACGAGCAGTACTTC. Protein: CASSENPSAYSYEQYF.

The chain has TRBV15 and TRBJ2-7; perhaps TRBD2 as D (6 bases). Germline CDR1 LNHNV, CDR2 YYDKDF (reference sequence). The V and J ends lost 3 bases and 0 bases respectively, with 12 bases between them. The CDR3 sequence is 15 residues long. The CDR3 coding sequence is TGTGCCACCAGCAGGGATAGCGGAGTCTCCTACGAGCAGTACTTC. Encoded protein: CATSRDSGVSYEQYF.

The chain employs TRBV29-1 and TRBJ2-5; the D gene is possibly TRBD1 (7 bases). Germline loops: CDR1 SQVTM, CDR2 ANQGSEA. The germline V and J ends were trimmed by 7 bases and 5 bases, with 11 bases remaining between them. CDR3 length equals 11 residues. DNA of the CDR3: TGCAGCGCATCAGGGGGGGAGACCCAGTACTTC. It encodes CSASGGETQYF.

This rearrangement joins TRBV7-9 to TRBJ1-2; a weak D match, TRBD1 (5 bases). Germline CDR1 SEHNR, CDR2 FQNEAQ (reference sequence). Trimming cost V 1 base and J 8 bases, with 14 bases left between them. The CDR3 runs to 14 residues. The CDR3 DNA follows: TGTGCCAGCAGCTTAGGAGGTGCAGGGAACGGCTACACCTTC. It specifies CASSLGGAGNGYTF.

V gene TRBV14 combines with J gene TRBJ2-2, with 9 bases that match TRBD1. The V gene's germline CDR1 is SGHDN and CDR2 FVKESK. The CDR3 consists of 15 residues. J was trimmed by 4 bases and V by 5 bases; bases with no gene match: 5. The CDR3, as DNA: TGTGCCAGCAGCTACACAGGGGGCGTCACCGGGGAGCTGTTTTTT. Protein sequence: CASSYTGGVTGELFF. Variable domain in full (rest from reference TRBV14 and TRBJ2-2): EAGVTQFPSHSVIEKGQTVTLRCDPISGHDNLYWYRRVMGKEIKFLLHFVKESKQDESGMPNNRFLAERTGGTYSTLKVQPAELEDSGVYFCASSYTGGVTGELFFGEGSRLTVL.

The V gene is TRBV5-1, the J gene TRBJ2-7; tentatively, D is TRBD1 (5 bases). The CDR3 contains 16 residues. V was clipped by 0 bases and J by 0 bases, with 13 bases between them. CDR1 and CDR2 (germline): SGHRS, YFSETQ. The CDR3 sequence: CASSLEGGALSYEQYF. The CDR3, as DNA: TGCGCCAGCAGCTTGGAAGGTGGGGCTCTCTCCTACGAGCAGTACTTC.

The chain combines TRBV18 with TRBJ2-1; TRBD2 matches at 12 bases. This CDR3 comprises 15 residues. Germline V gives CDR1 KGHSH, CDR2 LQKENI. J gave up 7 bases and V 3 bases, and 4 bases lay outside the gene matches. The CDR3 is CASSPGLAGLNEQFF. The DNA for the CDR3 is TGTGCCAGCTCACCCGGACTAGCGGGGTTAAATGAGCAGTTCTTC.

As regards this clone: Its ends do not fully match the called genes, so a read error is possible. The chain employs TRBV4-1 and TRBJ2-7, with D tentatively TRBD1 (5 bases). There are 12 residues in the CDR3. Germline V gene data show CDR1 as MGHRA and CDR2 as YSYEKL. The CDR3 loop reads CASSQVGQGKHF. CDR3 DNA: TGCGCCAGCAGCCAAGTGGGCCAGGGAAAACACTTC.